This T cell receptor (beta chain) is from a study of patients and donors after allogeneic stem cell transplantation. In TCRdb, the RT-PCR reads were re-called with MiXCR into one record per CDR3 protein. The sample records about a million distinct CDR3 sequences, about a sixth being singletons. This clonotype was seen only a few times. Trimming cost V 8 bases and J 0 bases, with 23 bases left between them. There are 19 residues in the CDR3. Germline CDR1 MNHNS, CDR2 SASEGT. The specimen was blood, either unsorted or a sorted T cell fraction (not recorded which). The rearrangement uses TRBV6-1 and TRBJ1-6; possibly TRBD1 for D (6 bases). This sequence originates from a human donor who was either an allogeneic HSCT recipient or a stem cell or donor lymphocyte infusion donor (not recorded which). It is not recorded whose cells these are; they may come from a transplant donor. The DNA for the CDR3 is TGTGCCAGCTCGCCCCCCGTGGGCAGGGGTAGCTCCTATAATTCACCCCTCCACTTT. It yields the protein CASSPPVGRGSSYNSPLHF.